One and the same sample provided the 2 T cell receptor beta chains below, sequenced in a study of T cell changes during pregnancy in multiple sclerosis. Sequencing used immunoSEQ multiplex PCR; TCRdb keeps in-frame clones, though not all of them. The sample has 55,000 to 85,000 clones; around 90% are singletons. The specimen comprised CD4+ T cells from peripheral blood mononuclear cells, sampled after pregnancy. These receptors came from a female donor with multiple sclerosis, enrolled in a pregnancy study.

The chain combines TRBV18 with TRBJ2-7; D is perhaps TRBD2 (5 bases). The germline V and J ends were trimmed by 3 bases and 4 bases, with 13 bases remaining between them. The CDR3 consists of 14 residues. CDR1 is KGHSH, CDR2 LQKENI, per germline. CDR3 protein: CASSPSPEGYEQYF. Written as DNA, the CDR3 is TGTGCCAGCTCACCTAGTCCAGAGGGTTACGAGCAGTACTTC.

V and J are TRBV14 and TRBJ2-1; 10 nucleotides line up with TRBD1. V lost 5 bases, J lost 9 bases, and 10 bases stayed unmatched. The CDR3 is made up of 15 amino acids. In germline, CDR1 is SGHDN, CDR2 FVKESK. The CDR3 coding sequence is TGTGCCAGCAGCTTCCGGGACAGGGGAGTAGGTGAGCAGTTCTTC. Translating gives CASSFRDRGVGEQFF.